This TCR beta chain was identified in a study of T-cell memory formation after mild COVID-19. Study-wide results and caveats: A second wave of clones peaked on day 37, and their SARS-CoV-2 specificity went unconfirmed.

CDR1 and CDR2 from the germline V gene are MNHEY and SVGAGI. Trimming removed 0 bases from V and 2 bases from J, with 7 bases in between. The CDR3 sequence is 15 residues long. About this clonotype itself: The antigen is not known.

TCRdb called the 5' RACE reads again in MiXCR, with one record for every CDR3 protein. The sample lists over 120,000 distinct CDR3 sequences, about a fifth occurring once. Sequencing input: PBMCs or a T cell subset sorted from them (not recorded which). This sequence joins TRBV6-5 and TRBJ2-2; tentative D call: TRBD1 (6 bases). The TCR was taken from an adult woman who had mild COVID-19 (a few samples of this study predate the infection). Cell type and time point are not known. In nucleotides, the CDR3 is TGTGCCAGCAGTTACTCGGGGACAAACACCGGGGAGCTGTTTTTT. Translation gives CASSYSGTNTGELFF.